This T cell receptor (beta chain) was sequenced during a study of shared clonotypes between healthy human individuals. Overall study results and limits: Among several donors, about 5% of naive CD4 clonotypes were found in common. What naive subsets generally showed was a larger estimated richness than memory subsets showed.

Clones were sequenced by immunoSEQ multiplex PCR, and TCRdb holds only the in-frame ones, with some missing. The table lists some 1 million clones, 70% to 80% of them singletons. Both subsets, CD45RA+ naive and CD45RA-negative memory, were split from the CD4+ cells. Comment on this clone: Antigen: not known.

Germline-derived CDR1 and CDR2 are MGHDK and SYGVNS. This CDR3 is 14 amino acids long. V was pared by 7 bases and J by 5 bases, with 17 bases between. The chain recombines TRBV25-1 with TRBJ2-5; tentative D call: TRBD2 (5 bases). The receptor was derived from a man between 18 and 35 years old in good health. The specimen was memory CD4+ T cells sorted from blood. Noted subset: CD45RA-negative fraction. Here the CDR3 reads CASIPGRGTETQYF. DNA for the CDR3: TGTGCCAGCATCCCCGGTCGGGGAACGGAGACCCAGTACTTC.